This T cell receptor (beta chain) was sequenced for a study of technical replicates of blood from a few donors. The CDR3 runs 15 residues. V was clipped by 4 bases and J by 5 bases; unmatched bases: 10. Germline V gene sequence: CDR1 SGHTA, CDR2 FQGNSA. The protocol was immunoSEQ multiplex PCR, while the TCRdb copy is restricted to in-frame clones and leaves out a portion. Of approximately 81,000 clones listed, about 81% were seen once; the top ten hold roughly 4%. This receptor was obtained from a human donor in good health. Some clones in this sample may be carry-over from other donors' samples. The sequenced sample consisted of PBMCs. The chain recombines TRBV7-2 with TRBJ2-5; 7 nucleotides align to TRBD2. The CDR3 DNA follows: TGTGCCAGCAGCTCCGCTGGCGGGAGATACGAGACCCAGTACTTC. This translates into CASSSAGGRYETQYF.